The 5 T cell receptor beta chains reported below all come from one sample, sequenced in a study of CD8 T cells in ankylosing spondylitis (dated by TCRdb to the late 2010s). Receptor libraries were prepared by 5' RACE. The reads were generated on an Illumina HiSeq 2500. The public sequencing data were trimmed at Q25 with fastp and processed into clonotypes with MiXCR by TCRdb, which kept only in-frame beta chains. Rows matching on CDR3 protein sequence are summarized as one entry with the most common DNA and genes. The sample contains 350,000 to 400,000 distinct CDR3 sequences, approximately 20% of them found a single time. The biggest ten clones account for roughly 13% of the sample. The sample taken for sequencing was blood, either unsorted or a sorted T cell fraction (not recorded which). Receptors originate from a male donor with ankylosing spondylitis or in good health (not recorded which).

With respect to this clonotype: A single base separates this from a much larger clone, so it may be a read error. The chain employs TRBV7-7 and TRBJ2-1; 7 bases line up with TRBD2. The CDR3 is 15 amino acids. Germline V gives CDR1 SSHAT, CDR2 FNYEAQ (reference sequence). CDR3 protein: CAGSLGAGPYNEQFF. The CDR3 DNA follows: TGTGCTGGCAGCTTGGGAGCGGGGCCCTACAATGAGCAGTTCTTC.

The rearrangement uses TRBV28 and TRBJ1-5; D remains ambiguous. Trimming took off 3 bases at V and 10 bases at J, with 13 bases between the two ends. The germline V gene has CDR1 MDHEN and CDR2 SYDVKM. This CDR3 contains 13 residues. CDR3 residues: CASSFGDDVPQHF. The CDR3 DNA follows: TGTGCCAGCAGTTTTGGGGATGACGTCCCCCAGCATTTT.

The rearrangement links TRBV10-2 to TRBJ2-3; perhaps TRBD2 as D (5 bases). V dropped 4 bases and J dropped 3 bases, with 8 bases sitting between them. This CDR3 contains 13 residues. Germline lookup yields CDR1 WSHSY and CDR2 SAAADI. This CDR3 is CASSVTRTDTQYF. The CDR3 coding sequence is TGCGCCAGCAGTGTTACTAGAACAGATACGCAGTATTTT.

The genes are TRBV20-1 and TRBJ1-1, with TRBD1 identical over 9 bases. Per the germline V gene, CDR1 is DFQATT and CDR2 is SNEGSKA (reference sequence). Germline trimming cut 4 bases from V and 7 bases from J; bases unmatched to any gene: 13. CDR3 size: 15 residues. The CDR3 loop is CSATSPGQGAGEAFF. CDR3 bases: TGCAGTGCTACTTCTCCGGGACAGGGAGCCGGTGAAGCTTTCTTT.

There are a few counts of this clonotype. This rearrangement joins TRBV2 to TRBJ2-1; possibly TRBD1 for D (5 bases). V shed 7 bases and J shed 0 bases, with 13 bases lying between them. Germline CDR1 SNHLY, CDR2 FYNNEI. The CDR3 is made up of 15 amino acids. CDR3 nucleotide sequence: TGTGCCAGCAAGGTAGGGGCGAACTCCTACAATGAGCAGTTCTTC. This gives the protein CASKVGANSYNEQFF.